Included here is one T cell receptor beta chain sequence, with context. Its antigen is not known. Produced via immunoSEQ multiplex PCR; TCRdb's table is partial and in-frame only. The repertoire has over 80,000 clones, under 85% of them found once; the top ten carry about 5.5%. This sample is part of a study of OX40 agonist ivuxolimab in advanced cancers. Turning to the study itself: Of mixed ages from about 20 to 85 and averaging about 56 years, the group was over 80% male.

Study-level results: The study did not work out the antigen specificity of the expanded peripheral T cells. The CD4+ and CD8+ T cells in the blood had expanded clonally by week 6 at 0.1 to 3.0 mg/kg. Expanded clones tended on average to be more numerous among CD8+ T cells than CD4+.

The CDR3 totals 15 residues. J lost 1 base, V lost 0 bases, and 3 bases had no gene match. Germline V lookup: CDR1 SGHDT, CDR2 YYEEEE. The TCR originated in an adult with an advanced solid tumor such as melanoma, head and neck, liver or kidney cancer. The V gene is TRBV5-6, the J gene TRBJ2-5; TRBD1 matches at 7 bases. Sequences were derived from CD4+ or CD8+ T cells sorted from blood, sampled in a trial of the OX40 agonist ivuxolimab. The CDR3 DNA reads TGTGCCAGCAGCTTGGAAGGGGGCTTCCAAGAGACCCAGTACTTC. Translating it yields CASSLEGGFQETQYF.